This TCR beta chain derives from a study of PD-1 blockade in mismatch repair-deficient tumors. For the study at large: Enrolled about 2013-2016, patients had progressing, pretreated mismatch repair-deficient cancers of about a dozen types.

Data came from immunoSEQ multiplex PCR; TCRdb stores just in-frame clones and leaves some out. The sample comprises around 120,000 clones, 85% to 90% of which are singletons, and around 11% rests with the top ten. Every patient had mismatch repair deficiency by PCR or immunohistochemistry. TCRs were sequenced from a few patients responding to pembrolizumab. The germline V gene encodes CDR1 SGHNT and CDR2 YYREEE (reference sequence). The CDR3 has 12 residues. Trimming pared 3 bases from V and 7 bases from J, leaving 8 bases between. The chain recombines TRBV5-4 with TRBJ2-1, with a tentative D call TRBD1 (5 bases). The material was peripheral blood, obtained just over 70 weeks after starting pembrolizumab. This TCR was sampled from an adult with mismatch repair-deficient cancer. CDR3 coding DNA: TGTGCCAGCAGCTACCAGGGTAATGAGCAGTTCTTC. It specifies CASSYQGNEQFF.